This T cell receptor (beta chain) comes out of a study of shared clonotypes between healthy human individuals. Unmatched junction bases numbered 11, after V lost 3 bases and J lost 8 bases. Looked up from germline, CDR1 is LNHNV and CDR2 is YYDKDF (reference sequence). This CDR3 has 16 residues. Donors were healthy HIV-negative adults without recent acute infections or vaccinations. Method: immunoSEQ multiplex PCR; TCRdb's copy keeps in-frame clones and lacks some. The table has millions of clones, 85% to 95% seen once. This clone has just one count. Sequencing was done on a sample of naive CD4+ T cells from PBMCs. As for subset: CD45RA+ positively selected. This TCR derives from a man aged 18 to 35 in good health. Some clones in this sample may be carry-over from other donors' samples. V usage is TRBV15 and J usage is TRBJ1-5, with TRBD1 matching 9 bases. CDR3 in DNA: TGTGCCACCAGCAGGGGGACAGGGACCCCAATGGAGCCCCAGCATTTT. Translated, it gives CATSRGTGTPMEPQHF.